This T cell receptor beta chain was profiled in a study of beta chain features in type 1 diabetes. Study outcomes and limitations: TCRB CDR3s from Type 1 diabetes patients were moderately but significantly shorter in all four CD4+ subsets. Highly expressing activated T cells could be over-counted with a cDNA template. At VDJ recombination sites, type 1 diabetes patients had fewer insertions and more deleted nucleotides.

Sequencing targeted expressed TCRB transcripts, as all isolated RNA had been reverse transcribed. Sequencing used immunoSEQ multiplex PCR; TCRdb keeps in-frame clones, though not all of them. The sample yields some 110,000 clones, 16% seen once. This clone came up a few times. Its target is not known. V was pared by 0 bases and J by 10 bases, with 13 bases between. The germline V gene encodes CDR1 MNHEY and CDR2 SVGAGI. The CDR3 totals 15 residues. One heparinised draw, averaging about 116 mL, was taken per donor. The sample was central memory CD4+ T cells from blood. The chain employs TRBV6-5 and TRBJ1-6; a possible D gene is TRBD1 (5 bases). This receptor was obtained from a man under 40 with type 1 diabetes. CDR3 region: CASSYSVTGRSPLHF. The CDR3 DNA reads as TGTGCCAGCAGTTACTCGGTAACAGGTAGATCACCCCTCCACTTT.